Listed below are T cell receptor beta chains from one sample, sequenced in a study of a mutant IDH1 vaccine in newly diagnosed glioma. The antigens for these receptors are not known. The repertoire was sequenced with immunoSEQ multiplex PCR; TCRdb's copy has only in-frame clones and lacks some. The top ten clones hold approximately 22% of a sample with 37,000 or so clones, about 79% of them seen once. Sample: PBMCs, taken from a glioma patient whose treatment included an IDH1 peptide vaccine. Source of these receptors: a young man with glioma. Each CDR3 is given with its conserved first and last residue. A D gene is named only where the DNA matches it firmly. Clone size is given for some rows only: seen once, a few or many times, or a class if the clone is expanded.

DNA | CDR3 | J | size | V | D
TGTGCCAGTAGTATTAGTGGGCGGGGCAACAATGAGCAGTTCTTC | CASSISGRGNNEQFF | TRBJ2-1 | NA | TRBV19 | NA
TGTGCCAGCAGTGGACAGGAGGCAACTAATGAAAAACTGTTTTTT | CASSGQEATNEKLFF | TRBJ1-4 | NA | TRBV2 | NA
TGCAGCGTTTCGCAGGGGAGTGGAACAGATACGCAGTATTTT | CSVSQGSGTDTQYF | TRBJ2-3 | NA | TRBV29-1 | NA
TGTGCCAGCAGCTCAGCATCCGGGGAGCTGTTTTTT | CASSSASGELFF | TRBJ2-2 | NA | TRBV7-6 | NA
TGTGCCAGCAGCTGGTCTAGCGGGAGGGCTCCAGATACGCAGTATTTT | CASSWSSGRAPDTQYF | TRBJ2-3 | once | TRBV11-2 | TRBD2
TGTGCCAGTAGTATAGAGGTCAGAAACTACGAGCAGTACTTC | CASSIEVRNYEQYF | TRBJ2-7 | NA | TRBV19 | NA
TGCAGCGTTGAAGGGGGCTCCTACAATGAGCAGTTCTTC | CSVEGGSYNEQFF | TRBJ2-1 | once | TRBV29-1 | NA
TGTGCCAGCAGCGTAGACGGGGACTCCTACGAGCAGTACTTC | CASSVDGDSYEQYF | TRBJ2-7 | NA | TRBV9 | NA
TGTGCCAGCAGCCGGGGGGAGGTTATGGCCTATGGCTACACCTTC | CASSRGEVMAYGYTF | TRBJ1-2 | NA | TRBV9 | NA
TGCAGTGCTTCTGTTTCGGAAAAACTGTTTTTT | CSASVSEKLFF | TRBJ1-4 | NA | TRBV20-1 | NA
TGCGCCAGCAGCCAAGCGGCCGTCCGGGAGCTGTTTTTT | CASSQAAVRELFF | TRBJ2-2 | NA | TRBV4-1 | NA